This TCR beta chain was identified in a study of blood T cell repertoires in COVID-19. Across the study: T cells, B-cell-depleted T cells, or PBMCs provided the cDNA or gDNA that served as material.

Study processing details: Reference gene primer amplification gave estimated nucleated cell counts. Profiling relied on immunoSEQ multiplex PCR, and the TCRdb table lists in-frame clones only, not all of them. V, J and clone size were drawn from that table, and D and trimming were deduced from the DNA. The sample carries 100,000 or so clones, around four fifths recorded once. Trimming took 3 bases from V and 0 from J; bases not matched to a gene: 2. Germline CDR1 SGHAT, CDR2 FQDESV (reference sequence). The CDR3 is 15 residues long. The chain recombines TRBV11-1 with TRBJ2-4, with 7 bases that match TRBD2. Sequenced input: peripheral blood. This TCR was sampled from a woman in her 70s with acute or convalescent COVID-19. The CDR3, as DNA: TGTGCCAGCAGCTTCGCGGGGGTAGCCAAAAACATTCAGTACTTC. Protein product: CASSFAGVAKNIQYF.